This T cell receptor beta chain was observed in a study of blood T cell repertoires in COVID-19 (TCRdb year 2020). About the full investigation: The collaborator samples originated in the United States, Italy and Spain and spanned the acute and convalescent phases of COVID-19. The prospective study material was composed of cDNA or gDNA derived from T cells, B-cell-depleted T cells, or PBMCs. Subjects who had been exposed to COVID-19, were actively infected with it, or had recovered from it provided the deeply sampled blood TCRbeta repertoires that made up the dataset. A freely available public database, intended as a resource for researchers studying the immune response to SARS-CoV-2, is where the repertoires were released. Samples came from the ongoing ImmuneRACE study (first 160 participants) plus 1,254 subjects from 6 global collaborators. The sample metadata nearly always contained a de-identified subject ID, COVID-19 status, age in years and sex. Where HLA class I and class II types were available, the types were taken from metadata supplied by the sample provider, not from assay-based typing. Results the study describes overall, beyond this receptor: The quantity of clinical and demographic metadata differed by source and by participant and was supplied without curation.

Collaborating institutions collected whole blood in K2EDTA tubes following their own protocols. Collaborator samples were shipped for TCRbeta analysis as frozen whole blood, isolated PBMCs, or DNA extracted from either sample type. The immunoSEQ Assay, a bias-controlled multiplex PCR, was used to amplify TCRbeta CDR3 regions from genomic DNA. Per the original workflow: Within the assay, amplification of reference gene primers was used to estimate how many nucleated cells each sample contained. Sequence reads were collapsed and filtered to measure the absolute abundance of every unique TCRbeta CDR3 rearrangement. For each sample, productive Simpson clonality was calculated as the square root of Simpson's diversity index across productive rearrangements. TCRdb retrieved this table from immuneACCESS and kept in-frame rearrangements only. Not all clones are present; in checked studies, unresolved V genes account for under half, and no reason is known for the remainder. D and trimming were read from the DNA, whereas the V and J calls and clone size are those reported in that table. This sample has around 75,000 clones in its table, and roughly nine tenths of those were observed once. Clones ranked in the top ten supply about 2.4% of the sample.

This clone was seen a few times. Its antigen specificity is not known. No base quality information exists; no much larger clone differs at one position. The germline V gene (reference sequence) yields LNHDA for CDR1 and SQIVND for CDR2. The CDR3 goes from the cysteine to the phenylalanine over 15 residues. CDR3 DNA is the only sequence kept; it has 45 bases, read in frame from the first base. The V end gives up 5 bases and the J end 3 bases, leaving 7 bases in the junction not matched to a gene. The TCR was taken from a human donor in a cohort sampled during active COVID-19. The specimen was peripheral blood. The rearrangement joined TRBV19 to TRBJ1-5; TRBD1 agrees with 7 junctional bases. This receptor has the CDR3 CASSASTGHNQPQHF. The base sequence is TGTGCCAGTAGTGCTTCGACAGGGCACAATCAGCCCCAGCATTTT.